These 23 T cell receptor beta chains came from one sample sequenced in a study of T cell changes during pregnancy in multiple sclerosis. TCRdb's table, derived via immunoSEQ multiplex PCR, lists solely in-frame clones and lacks some. The sample includes about 44,000 clones, 94% seen only once; the top ten take more than 0.45%. Here the sequenced sample was CD4+ T cells from peripheral blood mononuclear cells, taken in the first trimester of pregnancy. These receptors were taken from a female donor with multiple sclerosis, enrolled in a pregnancy study.

The CDR3: CASSSEAGGAKNIQYF. The CDR3 bases are TGTGCCAGCAGCTCCGAAGCGGGGGGTGCCAAAAACATTCAGTACTTC. The chain employs TRBV9 and TRBJ2-4; TRBD2 matches at 9 bases. From germline, CDR1 is SGDLS and CDR2 YYNGEE. This CDR3 spans 16 amino acids. V lost 4 bases and J lost 1; bases outside the gene matches: 6.

The chain combines TRBV2 with TRBJ1-5; weak D call: TRBD1 (6 bases). The ends were cut back, 3 bases at V and 5 bases at J, with 14 bases in the middle. Germline lookup yields CDR1 SNHLY and CDR2 FYNNEI. The CDR3 runs 15 residues. CDR3 DNA sequence: TGTGCCAGCAGTGAGGACAGCCAAGATTATCAGCCCCAGCATTTT. Translated, it gives CASSEDSQDYQPQHF. The full variable domain, completed using reference TRBV2 and TRBJ1-5, is EPEVTQTPSHQVTQMGQEVILRCVPISNHLYFYWYRQILGQKVEFLVSFYNNEISEKSEIFDDQFSVERPDGSNFTLKIRSTKLEDSAMYFCASSEDSQDYQPQHFGDGTRLSIL.

The chain uses TRBV19 and TRBJ1-4, with 7 bases lining up with TRBD1. CDR3 length: 14 residues. Germline assignment: CDR1 LNHDA and CDR2 SQIVND (reference sequence). V shed 1 base and J 8 bases; nucleotides not matched to a gene: 4. CDR3 region: CASSIGQGGEKLFF. The CDR3 coding sequence is TGTGCCAGTAGTATAGGACAGGGTGGCGAAAAACTGTTTTTT.

The rearrangement uses TRBV6-5 and TRBJ1-1; D might be TRBD1 (6 bases). This CDR3 comprises 13 residues. Looked up from germline, CDR1 is MNHEY and CDR2 is SVGAGI. V lost 4 bases, J lost 7 bases, and 13 bases lay in between. The CDR3 nucleotides read TGTGCCAGCAGTTCCGGGGACATTTTTGAAGCTTTCTTT. It specifies CASSSGDIFEAFF.

J is TRBJ1-5 and V is TRBV25-1, with D unclear. Trimming stripped 1 base from V and 0 bases from J, with 13 bases between. Germline assignment: CDR1 MGHDK and CDR2 SYGVNS. There are 17 residues in the CDR3. CDR3: CASSESRPGYSNQPQHF. The CDR3 nucleotides are TGTGCCAGCAGTGAATCGCGGCCCGGGTATAGCAATCAGCCCCAGCATTTT.

CDR3: CASSFGTSKARRSETQYF. The CDR3 DNA reads TGTGCCAGTAGTTTCGGGACTAGCAAAGCCCGGCGTTCCGAGACCCAGTACTTC. The V and J genes are TRBV19 and TRBJ2-5; TRBD2 aligns across 9 bases. Germline lookup yields CDR1 LNHDA and CDR2 SQIVND (reference sequence). This CDR3 has 18 amino acids. Trimming cost V 5 bases and J 5 bases; bases outside gene matches: 18.

This rearrangement joins TRBV30 to TRBJ1-5; 10 bases line up with TRBD1. The CDR3 has 13 amino acids. Germline CDR1 GTSNPN, CDR2 SVGIG (reference sequence). Losses at the gene ends were 7 bases for V and 3 bases for J; bases not matched to a gene: 3. The CDR3 DNA is TGTGCCTTGACAGGGGGCCCCAATCAGCCCCAGCATTTT. This translates into CALTGGPNQPQHF. Full variable domain (rest looked up from reference TRBV30 and TRBJ1-5): SQTIHQWPATLVQPVGSPLSLECTVEGTSNPNLYWYRQAAGRGLQLLFYSVGIGQISSEVPQNLSASRPQDRQFILSSKKLLLSDSGFYLCALTGGPNQPQHFGDGTRLSIL.

In this sample, this clone turned up once. The CDR3 loop is CASSADRSVMRQFF. CDR3 DNA sequence: TGTGCCAGCAGTGCTGATAGATCCGTAATGAGGCAGTTCTTC. V gene TRBV2 combines with J gene TRBJ2-1; D not certain. From germline, CDR1 is SNHLY and CDR2 FYNNEI. V was shortened by 4 bases and J by 12 bases, with 19 bases between the two germline ends. The CDR3 consists of 14 residues.

The rearrangement links TRBV6-5 to TRBJ2-3; tentatively, D is TRBD1 (5 bases). CDR3 length: 12 residues. V lost 7 bases and J lost 5, with 10 bases in between. Per germline, CDR1 MNHEY and CDR2 SVGAGI. In DNA, the CDR3 is TGTGCCAGCAAACCAAGGGGAGATACGCAGTATTTT. Translating it yields CASKPRGDTQYF.

CDR3 sequence reads: CASTLGGRINTDTQYF. Written as DNA, the CDR3 is TGTGCCAGCACCCTCGGGGGGCGGATAAACACAGATACGCAGTATTTT. V is TRBV7-6 and J is TRBJ2-3, with TRBD2 as a possible D gene (7 bases). Germline V CDR1 and CDR2: SGHVS, FNYEAQ. The V end was cut by 7 bases, the J end by 2 bases, with 19 bases between. The CDR3 has 16 residues.

CDR3 amino acids: CASSPASGMNTGELFF. CDR3 sequence (DNA): TGTGCCAGCTCACCCGCTAGCGGGATGAACACCGGGGAGCTGTTTTTT. This sequence joins TRBV18 and TRBJ2-2; 9 nucleotides agree with TRBD2. The CDR3 spans 16 residues. Trimming at V came to 3 bases and at J to 1 base, leaving 3 bases not matched to a gene. In germline, CDR1 is KGHSH, CDR2 LQKENI.

The chain recombines TRBV11-2 with TRBJ2-7, with 8 bases that match TRBD2. Losses at the gene ends were 0 bases for V and 3 bases for J; bases not matched to a gene: 1. The CDR3 consists of 14 residues. The germline gives CDR1 SGHAT, CDR2 FQNNGV. The CDR3, as DNA: TGTGCCAGCAGCTTAGAACGGGGGGGCTACGAGCAGTACTTC. The encoded protein is CASSLERGGYEQYF. The full variable domain, its missing parts supplied by reference TRBV11-2 and TRBJ2-7, is EAGVAQSPRYKIIEKRQSVAFWCNPISGHATLYWYQQILGQGPKLLIQFQNNGVVDDSQLPKDRFSAERLKGVDSTLKIQPAKLEDSAVYLCASSLERGGYEQYFGPGTRLTVT.

In its sample, this clone was seen once. V is TRBV5-1 and J is TRBJ1-5, with 7 bases that match TRBD1. The germline V gene encodes CDR1 SGHRS and CDR2 YFSETQ. The V and J ends lost 5 bases and 0 bases, in that order; junction bases with no gene match: 5. This CDR3 contains 15 residues. In nucleotides, the CDR3 is TGCGCCAGCAGGACTACAGGGGATAGCAATCAGCCCCAGCATTTT. It is translated as CASRTTGDSNQPQHF.

The V gene is TRBV11-2, the J gene TRBJ2-6, with D hard to call. The CDR3 is 17 amino acids. Per the germline V gene, CDR1 is SGHAT and CDR2 is FQNNGV. Trimming removed 5 bases at V and 2 bases at J, with 16 bases between. Here the CDR3 DNA reads TGTGCCAGCAGCGCCCAAGGAGTGTTCCCTGGGGCCAACGTCCTGACTTTC. It is translated as CASSAQGVFPGANVLTF.

This chain joins TRBV7-9 and TRBJ2-3, with 16 bases matching TRBD2. This CDR3 has 19 amino acids. The J segment lost 3 bases and the V segment lost 4 bases, leaving 10 bases of the junction unmatched. Per the germline V gene, CDR1 is SEHNR and CDR2 is FQNEAQ (reference sequence). The CDR3 sequence is CASSSSPGLAGGPTDTQYF. The CDR3 DNA is TGTGCCAGCAGCTCCTCCCCGGGACTAGCGGGGGGGCCGACAGATACGCAGTATTTT.

The V and J genes are TRBV5-8 and TRBJ2-1; possible D gene TRBD2, 5 bases. CDR3 length: 15 amino acids. CDR1 and CDR2 from the germline V gene are SGHTS and YDEGEE. V lost 0 bases and J 3 bases, leaving 10 bases between the germline ends. The CDR3 coding sequence is TGTGCCAGCAGCTTGGGGAACGGGATCTACAATGAGCAGTTCTTC. Amino acid sequence: CASSLGNGIYNEQFF.

The CDR3 DNA sequence: TGTGCCAGCAGTTACGGGCAGGGCACTGAAGCTTTCTTT. Amino acid sequence: CASSYGQGTEAFF. The chain joins TRBV6-5 to TRBJ1-1, with D perhaps matching TRBD1 (5 bases). The ends were cut back, 2 bases at V and 4 bases at J, with 8 bases in the middle. Germline V gene lookup returns CDR1 MNHEY and CDR2 SVGAGI. The CDR3 loop spans 13 amino acids.

This sequence joins TRBV7-9 and TRBJ1-2; 9 nucleotides align to TRBD1. Germline V gives CDR1 SEHNR, CDR2 FQNEAQ (reference sequence). The CDR3 has 15 residues. J gave up 8 bases and V 5 bases, and 12 bases lay outside the gene matches. The CDR3 nucleotides read TGTGCCAGCAGCCCGGGACAGGGAATCGCTAAAGGCTACACCTTC. Its protein product is CASSPGQGIAKGYTF.

The rearrangement links TRBV16 to TRBJ2-1; a possible D gene is TRBD2 (7 bases). The V gene's germline CDR1 is KGHSY and CDR2 FQNENV. The germline V and J ends were trimmed by 2 bases and 8 bases, with 22 bases remaining between them. The CDR3 covers 17 residues. The CDR3 region has the DNA TGTGCCAGCAGCCAAAGGCGGGGGTATTCGGGGGCCGATGAGCAGTTCTTC. Protein product: CASSQRRGYSGADEQFF. Together with reference TRBV16 and TRBJ2-1, the CDR3 gives the full variable domain: GEEVAQTPKHLVRGEGQKAKLYCAPIKGHSYVFWYQQVLKNEFKFLISFQNENVFDETGMPKERFSAKCLPNSPCSLEIQATKLEDSAVYFCASSQRRGYSGADEQFFGPGTRLTVL.

This clone has only a few counts. The gene calls are TRBV5-1 and TRBJ2-3; D is ambiguous. V shed 0 bases and J shed 2 bases, with 4 bases lying between them. Germline V CDR1 and CDR2: SGHRS, YFSETQ. The CDR3 runs to 13 residues. CDR3 sequence reads: CASSLDFTDTQYF. Here the CDR3 DNA reads TGCGCCAGCAGCTTGGACTTCACAGATACGCAGTATTTT.

The gene calls are TRBV20-1 and TRBJ1-1; 7 positions match TRBD1. CDR3 length equals 11 residues. Germline lookup yields CDR1 DFQATT and CDR2 SNEGSKA (reference sequence). Trimming at V came to 5 bases and at J to 4 bases, leaving 1 base not matched to a gene. The CDR3 region has the DNA TGCAGTGCTTCAGGGGGCACTGAAGCTTTCTTT. This translates into CSASGGTEAFF.

The chain links TRBV7-9 to TRBJ2-1; the D gene is possibly TRBD1 (6 bases). The CDR3 covers 14 residues. V was shortened by 3 bases and J by 8 bases, with 14 bases between the two germline ends. The germline CDR1 and CDR2 sequences are SEHNR and FQNEAQ (reference sequence). The CDR3 nucleotides are TGTGCCAGCAGCTTCAAACAGGGTTTGGATGAGCAGTTCTTC. It encodes CASSFKQGLDEQFF.

The CDR3 here is CASSEGQVGNIQYF. CDR3 in DNA: TGCGCCAGCAGTGAGGGGCAGGTGGGAAACATTCAGTACTTC. The chain joins TRBV10-1 to TRBJ2-4, with D hard to call. The CDR3 has 14 residues. Germline assignment: CDR1 WNHNN and CDR2 SYGVQD (reference sequence). V was shortened by 2 bases and J by 6 bases, with 11 bases between the two germline ends.